These 11 T cell receptor beta chains were sequenced from one sample in a study of identical twins. One entry per CDR3 protein, called by TCRdb with MiXCR from the 5' RACE reads. The sample has approximately 1.8 million distinct CDR3 sequences; more than 30% are singletons. Sequencing used cord blood. The receptors here all came from a newborn girl in good health.

This clonotype was counted once. Given a much more abundant clone one base away, this may be a read error. The chain couples TRBV4-2 to TRBJ2-5, with unresolved D. The V and J ends lost 1 base and 4 bases respectively, with 10 bases between them. Germline V gene data show CDR1 as LGHNA and CDR2 as YNFKEQ. CDR3 size: 14 residues. The CDR3 here is CASSQAAYGETQYF. The CDR3 DNA sequence: TGTGCCAGCAGCCAAGCAGCCTACGGAGAGACCCAGTACTTC.

The chain links TRBV7-2 to TRBJ2-5; no definite D call. Germline V gene data show CDR1 as SGHTA and CDR2 as FQGNSA. The length of the CDR3 is 13 residues. The V and J ends lost 3 bases and 2 bases respectively, with 7 bases between them. CDR3 sequence: CASSFHPQETQYF. The DNA for the CDR3 is TGTGCCAGCAGCTTTCACCCGCAAGAGACCCAGTACTTC.

The chain couples TRBV27 to TRBJ2-7; 8 bases are a match to TRBD2. The CDR3 is 13 amino acids. Per germline, CDR1 MNHEY and CDR2 SMNVEV (reference sequence). Trimming took 3 bases from V and 11 from J; bases not matched to a gene: 9. The CDR3 sequence: CASSFAKWREEYF. For the CDR3, the DNA is TGTGCCAGCAGTTTTGCTAAATGGCGGGAGGAGTACTTC.

The CDR3 sequence is CASSLARDGRSNQPQHF. Written as DNA, the CDR3 is TGTGCCAGCAGCTTAGCGCGGGACGGAAGATCCAATCAGCCCCAGCATTTT. J is TRBJ1-5 and V is TRBV7-8, with D perhaps TRBD1 (5 bases). The CDR3 spans 17 residues. Germline V gene sequence: CDR1 SGHVS, CDR2 FQNEAQ. Trimming took off 0 bases at V and 3 bases at J, with 15 bases between the two ends.

This clonotype was found a few times. The chain uses TRBV7-2 and TRBJ1-2; 7 positions match TRBD1. The CDR3 extends over 15 amino acids. V lost 6 bases, J lost 4 bases, and 11 bases stayed unmatched. Germline CDR1 is SGHTA and CDR2 is FQGNSA. CDR3 residues: CASRNRQGGAYGYTF. The CDR3 region has the DNA TGTGCCAGCAGAAATCGACAGGGAGGAGCCTATGGCTACACCTTC.

This clonotype was recorded a few times. The chain carries TRBV10-2 and TRBJ2-7, with no clear D. Germline CDR1 and CDR2: WSHSY and SAAADI. This CDR3 is 16 amino acids long. Trimming left V 0 bases short and J 5 bases short, with 17 bases between. CDR3 in DNA: TGCGCCAGCAGTGAGTCGCAAGCAAAGCCTTTAAACGAGCAGTACTTC. This sequence encodes CASSESQAKPLNEQYF.

Comment on this clonotype: A read error may be the cause here, since a much bigger clone is one base away. The chain uses TRBV20-1 and TRBJ2-3; D is ambiguous. V was cut by 7 bases and J by 0 bases, with 11 bases left in between. This CDR3 has 13 amino acids. CDR1 and CDR2 from the germline V gene are DFQATT and SNEGSKA (reference sequence). This CDR3 is CSVTAPSTDTQYF. The CDR3 DNA sequence: TGCAGTGTTACCGCCCCTAGCACAGATACGCAGTATTTT.

This clonotype was found a few times. The chain recombines TRBV6-1 with TRBJ1-1, with 7 bases fitting TRBD1. Trimming removed 6 bases from V and 6 bases from J; junction bases left unmatched: 4. Germline V gene lookup returns CDR1 MNHNS and CDR2 SASEGT. CDR3 length equals 12 residues. DNA for the CDR3: TGTGCCAGCAGCCCTGGACAGGCTGAAGCTTTCTTT. Encoded protein: CASSPGQAEAFF.

The gene calls are TRBV20-1 and TRBJ2-7; the D is unclear. V lost 0 bases and J 0 bases, leaving 6 bases between the germline ends. There are 13 residues in the CDR3. From germline, CDR1 is DFQATT and CDR2 SNEGSKA (reference sequence). The CDR3 DNA is TGCAGTGCTAGAGATGGAGACTCCTACGAGCAGTACTTC. Its protein product is CSARDGDSYEQYF.

This clonotype showed up many times. The genes are TRBV7-2 and TRBJ2-4; D is unresolved. Looked up from germline, CDR1 is SGHTA and CDR2 is FQGNSA. The CDR3 totals 13 residues. Trimming cost V 2 bases and J 1 base, with 3 bases left between them. The CDR3 nucleotides read TGTGCCAGCAGCTTATGGGCCAAAAACATTCAGTACTTC. This gives the protein CASSLWAKNIQYF.

The chain joins TRBV21-1 to TRBJ2-1; the listed D gene, TRBD1, was not tested against the DNA. The better agreement between TRBJ2-7 and the DNA end casts doubt on the J call. TRBV21-1 is shown as a pseudogene. The CDR3 is 17 residues long. Written as DNA, the CDR3 is TGTGCCAGCAGCAAGACCCCCTTTCAGAGCTCCTACAATGAGCAGTACTTC. As protein: CASSKTPFQSSYNEQYF.